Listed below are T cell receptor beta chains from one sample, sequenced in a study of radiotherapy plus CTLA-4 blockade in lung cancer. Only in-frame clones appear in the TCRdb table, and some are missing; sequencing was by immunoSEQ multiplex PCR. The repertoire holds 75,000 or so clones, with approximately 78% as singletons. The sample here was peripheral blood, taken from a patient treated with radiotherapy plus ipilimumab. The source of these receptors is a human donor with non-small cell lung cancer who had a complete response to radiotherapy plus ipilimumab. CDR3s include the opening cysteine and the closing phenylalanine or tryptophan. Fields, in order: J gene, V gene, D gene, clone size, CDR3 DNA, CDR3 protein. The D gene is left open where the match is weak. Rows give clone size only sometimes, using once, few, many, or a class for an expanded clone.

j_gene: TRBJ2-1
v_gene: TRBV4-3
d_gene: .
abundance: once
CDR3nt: TGCGCCAGCAGCCCCGACAGTTACAATGAGCAGTTCTTC
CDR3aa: CASSPDSYNEQFF

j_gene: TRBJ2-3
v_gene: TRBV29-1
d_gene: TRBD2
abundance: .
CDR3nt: TGCAGCGTTGCGGGGACTAGCGGGAGGGAGACAGATACGCAGTATTTT
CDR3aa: CSVAGTSGRETDTQYF

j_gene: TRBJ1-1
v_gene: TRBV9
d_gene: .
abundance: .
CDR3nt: TGTGCCAGCAGCGTACAGGGGACGCCGATGGAAGCTTTCTTT
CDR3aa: CASSVQGTPMEAFF

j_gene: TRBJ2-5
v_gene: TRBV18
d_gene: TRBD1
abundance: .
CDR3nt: TGTGCCAGCTCACCAAACAGGGGTACAGAGACCCAGTACTTC
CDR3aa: CASSPNRGTETQYF

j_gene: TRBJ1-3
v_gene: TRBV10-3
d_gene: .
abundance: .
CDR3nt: TGTGCCATCAGTGTAGGTGCTGCCGGAAACACCATATATTTT
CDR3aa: CAISVGAAGNTIYF

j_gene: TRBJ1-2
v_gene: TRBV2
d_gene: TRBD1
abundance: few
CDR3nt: TGTGCCAGCAGTGACCTTCCTCAGGGGGATGGCTACACCTTC
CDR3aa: CASSDLPQGDGYTF

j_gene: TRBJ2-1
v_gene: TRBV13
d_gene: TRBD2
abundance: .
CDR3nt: TGTGCCAGCAGCCCCGGGACTAGCGGGGGGGGAAGCTCCTACAATGAGCAGTTCTTC
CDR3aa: CASSPGTSGGGSSYNEQFF

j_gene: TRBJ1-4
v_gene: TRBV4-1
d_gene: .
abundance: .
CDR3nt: TGCGCCAGCAGCCCCCTGCGAGGGCAGCAGAATGAAAAACTGTTTTTT
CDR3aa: CASSPLRGQQNEKLFF

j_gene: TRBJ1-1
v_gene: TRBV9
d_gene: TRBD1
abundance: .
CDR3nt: TGTGCCAGCAGCCACGGGACAGGGGACACTGAAGCTTTCTTT
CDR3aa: CASSHGTGDTEAFF

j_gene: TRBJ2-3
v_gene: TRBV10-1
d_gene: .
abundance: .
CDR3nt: TGCGCCAGCAGTTTAGGAGGTAGCACAGATACGCAGTATTTT
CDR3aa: CASSLGGSTDTQYF

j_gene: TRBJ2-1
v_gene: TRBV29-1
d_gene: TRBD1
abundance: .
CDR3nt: TGCAGCGACGTCGACAGGGTTAATGAGCAGTTCTTC
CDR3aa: CSDVDRVNEQFF

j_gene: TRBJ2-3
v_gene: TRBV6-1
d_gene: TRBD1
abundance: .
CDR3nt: TGTGCCAGCAGTAGGACAGGGGACCCAGATACGCAGTATTTT
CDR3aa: CASSRTGDPDTQYF

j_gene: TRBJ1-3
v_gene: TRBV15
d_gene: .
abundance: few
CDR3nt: TGTGCCACCAGCGGCGGGGGGGCGGTGGGACTCCGAAACACCATATATTTT
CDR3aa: CATSGGGAVGLRNTIYF

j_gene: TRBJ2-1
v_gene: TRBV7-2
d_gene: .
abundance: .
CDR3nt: TGTGCCAGCAGCTCAGGGTTTTCTTACAATGAGCAGTTCTTC
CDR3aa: CASSSGFSYNEQFF

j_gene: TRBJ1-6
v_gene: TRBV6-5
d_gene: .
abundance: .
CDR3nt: TGTGCCAGCCTTGGTGATAGATATTCACCCCTCCACTTT
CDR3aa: CASLGDRYSPLHF

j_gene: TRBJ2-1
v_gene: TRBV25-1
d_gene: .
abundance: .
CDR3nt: TGTGCCAGCAGTGAATGGGAGCTTTGGGCAAATGAGCAGTTCTTC
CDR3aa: CASSEWELWANEQFF

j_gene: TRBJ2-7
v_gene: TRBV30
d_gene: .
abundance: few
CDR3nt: TGTGCCTGGGGAAGCAAAAACTACGAGCAGTACTTC
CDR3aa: CAWGSKNYEQYF

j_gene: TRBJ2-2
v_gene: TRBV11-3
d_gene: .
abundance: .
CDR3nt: TGTGCCAGCACCCCAGGGGGAGGGCCAACCGGGGAGCTGTTTTTT
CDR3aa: CASTPGGGPTGELFF

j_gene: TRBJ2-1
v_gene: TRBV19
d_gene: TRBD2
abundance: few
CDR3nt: TGTGCCAGTAGTCCTTCCAGCGGGAGAGGTAATGAGCAGTTCTTC
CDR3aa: CASSPSSGRGNEQFF

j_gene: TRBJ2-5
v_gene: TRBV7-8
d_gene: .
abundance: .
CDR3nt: TGTGCCAGCAGCTTAAGCCCACAGGAAGAGACCCAGTACTTC
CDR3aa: CASSLSPQEETQYF

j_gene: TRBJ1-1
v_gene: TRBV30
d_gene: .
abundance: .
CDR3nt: TGTGCCTGGAAAGGAAGGAACACTGAAGCTTTCTTT
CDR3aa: CAWKGRNTEAFF

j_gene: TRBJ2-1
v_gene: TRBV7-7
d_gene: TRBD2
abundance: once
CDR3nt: TGTGCTAGCAGCTTACTTTTCGGCGGGGGGGCAAATGAGCAGTTCTTC
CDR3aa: CASSLLFGGGANEQFF

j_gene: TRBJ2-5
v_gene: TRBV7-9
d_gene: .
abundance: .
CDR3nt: TGTGCCAGCAGCTTAGGGGGGACTTCTCAAGAGACCCAGTACTTC
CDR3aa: CASSLGGTSQETQYF

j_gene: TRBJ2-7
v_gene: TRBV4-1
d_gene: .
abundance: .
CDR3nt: TGCGCCAGCAGCCCCCTCGGGACAGCGGGCAACTACGAGCAGTACTTC
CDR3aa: CASSPLGTAGNYEQYF

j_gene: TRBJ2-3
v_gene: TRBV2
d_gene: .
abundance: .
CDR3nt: TGTGCCAGCAGTGAAAACAGGGCGGGAGATACGCAGTATTTT
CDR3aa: CASSENRAGDTQYF

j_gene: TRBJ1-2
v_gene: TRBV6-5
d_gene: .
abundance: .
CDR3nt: TGTGCCAGCAGGTCGGACACCTACTATGGCTACACCTTC
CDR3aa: CASRSDTYYGYTF

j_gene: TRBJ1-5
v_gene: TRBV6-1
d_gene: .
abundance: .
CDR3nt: TGTGCCAGCAGTGAAGTGCTGGCTCAGCCCCAGCATTTT
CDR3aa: CASSEVLAQPQHF

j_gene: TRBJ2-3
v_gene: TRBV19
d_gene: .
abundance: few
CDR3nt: TGTGCCAGTAGTATTAGACATCTATTAACAGATACGCAGTATTTT
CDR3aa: CASSIRHLLTDTQYF

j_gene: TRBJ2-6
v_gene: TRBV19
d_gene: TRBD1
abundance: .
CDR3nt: TGTGCCAGTAGTCTACCCCCGGGACAGTACTCTGGGGCCAACGTCCTGACTTTC
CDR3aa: CASSLPPGQYSGANVLTF

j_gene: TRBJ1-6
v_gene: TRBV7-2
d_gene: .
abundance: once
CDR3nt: TGTGCCAGCAGCTTAGGGGCCGGGAGCTCCTATAATTCACCCCTCCACTTT
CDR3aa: CASSLGAGSSYNSPLHF

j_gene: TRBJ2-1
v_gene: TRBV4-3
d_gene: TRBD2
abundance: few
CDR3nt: TGCGCCAGCAGGACTAGCGGGAGGTTAAATGAGCAGTTCTTC
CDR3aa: CASRTSGRLNEQFF

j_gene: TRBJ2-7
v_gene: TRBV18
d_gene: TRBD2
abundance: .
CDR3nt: TGTGCCAGCTCACCAAAGTCGGGAGGATACGAGCAGTACTTC
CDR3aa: CASSPKSGGYEQYF